Below are 20 T cell receptor beta chains sequenced from a single sample in a study of long-term antiretroviral therapy in people with HIV. At the survey level, the v3.0 immunoSEQ assay was run. Sequenced by immunoSEQ multiplex PCR; TCRdb stores in-frame clones only, minus some. The sample has around 20,000 clones; around three quarters are singletons. The sequenced sample was unsorted PBMCs, obtained 2.9 years after starting antiretroviral therapy. These receptor sequences come from a woman aged 25-40 years with HIV.

The chain has TRBV27 and TRBJ2-3; a possible D gene is TRBD1 (5 bases). CDR3 length equals 14 residues. Germline values: CDR1 MNHEY, CDR2 SMNVEV (reference sequence). Trimming left V 3 bases short and J 5 bases short, with 12 bases between. The CDR3 nucleotides are TGTGCCAGCAGTTTTTTAGGGGAAATAGATACGCAGTATTTT. It encodes CASSFLGEIDTQYF.

The V call is TRBV12-5, the J call TRBJ1-1; D is unresolved. This CDR3 region has 11 residues. Trimming took off 2 bases at V and 2 bases at J, with 0 bases between the two ends. Germline V gene data show CDR1 as LGHNT and CDR2 as FRNRAP. CDR3 protein: CASGLNTEAFF. CDR3 nucleotides: TGTGCTAGTGGTTTGAACACTGAAGCTTTCTTT.

This clone was detected a few times. The rearrangement links TRBV28 to TRBJ2-3; TRBD2 is a possible D gene (6 bases). CDR3 length: 15 amino acids. Germline lookup yields CDR1 MDHEN and CDR2 SYDVKM. Trimming cost V 6 bases and J 2 bases, with 15 bases left between them. The CDR3 DNA follows: TGTGCCAGCAGCGACCCAACGGGACTCACAGATACGCAGTATTTT. As protein: CASSDPTGLTDTQYF.

CDR3: CASSPGTGYSPLHF. In DNA, the CDR3 is TGTGCCAGCAGTCCCGGGACAGGATACTCACCCCTCCACTTT. The V gene is TRBV6-1, the J gene TRBJ1-6; 8 bases are a match to TRBD1. The germline V gene encodes CDR1 MNHNS and CDR2 SASEGT. The V and J ends lost 5 bases and 10 bases, in that order; junction bases with no gene match: 7. The CDR3 length is 14 residues.

The chain carries TRBV5-1 and TRBJ2-2; D ambiguous. The V and J ends lost 5 bases and 0 bases respectively, with 8 bases between them. Per germline, CDR1 SGHRS and CDR2 YFSETQ. CDR3 length: 14 residues. CDR3 amino acids: CASSMGTNTGELFF. CDR3 nucleotides: TGCGCCAGCAGTATGGGAACGAACACCGGGGAGCTGTTTTTT.

The genes are TRBV5-1 and TRBJ2-2; weak D call: TRBD1 (5 bases). Germline CDR1 reads SGHRS; CDR2 reads YFSETQ. CDR3 length equals 13 residues. V gave up 6 bases and J gave up 6 bases, with 12 bases separating them. Here the CDR3 reads CASKQGVPGELFF. The CDR3 DNA reads as TGCGCCAGCAAGCAGGGTGTCCCCGGGGAGCTGTTTTTT. Complete variable domain (other parts from reference TRBV5-1 and TRBJ2-2): KAGVTQTPRYLIKTRGQQVTLSCSPISGHRSVSWYQQTPGQGLQFLFEYFSETQRNKGNFPGRFSGRQFSNSRSEMNVSTLELGDSALYLCASKQGVPGELFFGEGSRLTVL.

Remarks on this clone: The junction departs from germline at one end; a sequencing error may be responsible. The chain recombines TRBV11-2 with TRBJ1-2, with D tentatively TRBD1 (6 bases). This CDR3 has 13 residues. CDR1 is SGHAT, CDR2 FQNNGV, per germline. The CDR3 DNA is TGTGCCAGTAGCTATCAGGGAGGGGGTGGCTACACCTTC. Residues: CASSYQGGGGYTF.

The V gene is TRBV14, the J gene TRBJ2-7; no clear D. Trimming cost V 4 bases and J 6 bases, with 19 bases left between them. CDR3 length: 15 residues. Per the germline V gene, CDR1 is SGHDN and CDR2 is FVKESK. CDR3 residues: CASSLRDEDLLEQYF. The CDR3 region has the DNA TGTGCCAGCAGCCTTCGCGACGAGGACCTTCTCGAGCAGTACTTC.

V usage is TRBV18 and J usage is TRBJ1-4, with 8 bases matching TRBD1. Unmatched junction bases numbered 15, after V lost 1 base and J lost 8 bases. This CDR3 is built from 18 residues. The V gene's germline CDR1 is KGHSH and CDR2 LQKENI. The CDR3 reads CASSPLDQHQGAREKLFF. DNA for the CDR3: TGTGCCAGCTCACCACTGGATCAACATCAGGGGGCCCGGGAAAAACTGTTTTTT.

The CDR3 spells CASIDRGREGFAFF. The CDR3 region has the DNA TGTGCCAGTATCGACAGGGGGCGCGAAGGTTTTGCATTCTTT. The chain couples TRBV19 to TRBJ1-1; 10 bases align to TRBD1. CDR3 length: 14 residues. J lost 14 bases, V lost 7 bases, and 16 bases had no gene match. Looked up from germline, CDR1 is LNHDA and CDR2 is SQIVND (reference sequence).

The V and J genes are TRBV5-1 and TRBJ2-3; D not certain. This CDR3 is built from 14 residues. Trimming left V 5 bases short and J 2 bases short, with 12 bases between. Germline V lookup: CDR1 SGHRS, CDR2 YFSETQ. The CDR3 DNA is TGCGCCAGCAGGGGTTTGACTCCCACAGATACGCAGTATTTT. Translated: CASRGLTPTDTQYF.

The CDR3 loop is CASIGGGASTDTQYF. CDR3 sequence (DNA): TGTGCCAGCATAGGCGGGGGCGCTAGCACAGATACGCAGTATTTT. V is TRBV28 and J is TRBJ2-3; D possibly corresponds to TRBD2 (7 bases). Trimming cost V 7 bases and J 0 bases, with 14 bases left between them. CDR1 and CDR2 from the germline V gene are MDHEN and SYDVKM. CDR3 length equals 15 residues.

This chain joins TRBV19 and TRBJ2-7, with D tentatively TRBD1 (5 bases). CDR1 and CDR2 (germline): LNHDA, SQIVND (reference sequence). There are 13 residues in the CDR3. The germline V and J ends were trimmed by 4 bases and 0 bases, with 7 bases remaining between them. This CDR3 is CASSKGVSYEQYF. The DNA of the CDR3 is TGTGCCAGTAGTAAAGGGGTCTCCTACGAGCAGTACTTC.

The chain has TRBV29-1 and TRBJ1-1; D remains unclear. Germline V gene sequence: CDR1 SQVTM, CDR2 ANQGSEA. The CDR3 is 9 amino acids. Trimming removed 6 bases from V and 4 bases from J, with 3 bases in between. CDR3 sequence reads: CSVGTEAFF. CDR3 coding DNA: TGCAGCGTAGGCACTGAAGCTTTCTTT.

This chain connects TRBV12-5 to TRBJ1-1; 9 bases match TRBD1. Germline loops: CDR1 LGHNT, CDR2 FRNRAP. V lost 2 bases to trimming and J lost 6 bases; unmatched junction nucleotides: 1. The CDR3 runs 13 residues. The CDR3 region has the DNA TGTGCTAGTGGTTTGACAGGGGGCGCTGAAGCTTTCTTT. Its translation: CASGLTGGAEAFF.

This clone came up once. This rearrangement joins TRBV10-3 to TRBJ1-1; D is perhaps TRBD1 (6 bases). Trimming took 6 bases from V and 1 from J, leaving 15 bases between them. CDR1 is ENHRY, CDR2 SYGVKD, per germline. This CDR3 contains 15 residues. Written as DNA, the CDR3 is TGTGCCATCAGGGACCCTGGACAGAAGAACACTGAAGCTTTCTTT. Its translation is CAIRDPGQKNTEAFF.

The gene calls are TRBV19 and TRBJ2-7; no definite D call. CDR1 is LNHDA, CDR2 SQIVND, per germline (reference sequence). V lost 3 bases, J lost 2 bases, and 14 bases lay in between. The CDR3 sequence is 15 residues long. CDR3 DNA: TGTGCCAGTAGTATTAATACGGACGGCCCCTACGAGCAGTACTTC. Translated, it gives CASSINTDGPYEQYF.

This chain uses TRBV6-4 with TRBJ2-7, with D perhaps matching TRBD1 or TRBD2 (5 bases each). Trimming pared 4 bases from V and 4 bases from J, leaving 14 bases between. The germline V gene has CDR1 MRHNA and CDR2 SNTAGT. The CDR3 sequence is 14 residues long. CDR3 amino acids: CASSVMRGGYEQYV. The CDR3 DNA sequence: TGTGCCAGCAGTGTTATGAGGGGTGGATACGAGCAGTACGTC.

CDR3 nucleotide sequence: TGTGCCAGCAGCCAGCTGGACCTAACCTACGAGCAGTACGTC. It encodes CASSQLDLTYEQYV. The rearrangement joins TRBV7-9 to TRBJ2-7, with unresolved D. The germline V gene has CDR1 SEHNR and CDR2 FQNEAQ (reference sequence). V dropped 5 bases and J dropped 2 bases, with 13 bases sitting between them. The CDR3 has 14 amino acids.

The J gene is TRBJ2-7, the V gene TRBV4-1; D remains ambiguous. Trimming removed 3 bases from V and 3 bases from J, with 3 bases in between. Germline V gives CDR1 MGHRA, CDR2 YSYEKL. CDR3 length: 11 residues. CDR3 in amino acids: CASSQHYEQYF. CDR3 sequence (DNA): TGCGCCAGCAGCCAGCACTACGAGCAGTACTTC.